Below, 10 T cell receptor beta chains from the same sample are listed, as sequenced in a study of cytomegalovirus exposure and HLA in healthy donors. Clones were read by immunoSEQ multiplex PCR, and TCRdb kept only the in-frame ones, dropping some. This table holds 80,000 or so clones, over 85% found once. Sequencing was done on a sample of PBMCs. The receptors come from a woman between 18 and 29 years old in good health and CMV-seronegative.

The rearrangement links TRBV6-5 to TRBJ2-1, with a weak D call TRBD2 (6 bases). The germline V and J ends were trimmed by 8 bases and 7 bases, with 12 bases remaining between them. CDR3 length: 12 residues. Germline V lookup: CDR1 MNHEY, CDR2 SVGAGI. The CDR3 region has the DNA TGTGCCAGCTGGACGGGAGTGAATGAGCAGTTCTTC. Translating gives CASWTGVNEQFF.

This clone has a single count. V and J are TRBV27 and TRBJ1-1, with D maybe TRBD1 (6 bases). V lost 0 bases to trimming and J lost 5 bases, with 13 bases between them. The CDR3 is 15 residues long. CDR1 is MNHEY and CDR2 is SMNVEV in the germline V gene (reference sequence). CDR3 sequence reads: CASSLSGALGTEAFF. The CDR3 DNA reads as TGTGCCAGCAGTTTATCGGGGGCGTTGGGGACTGAAGCTTTCTTT.

The V call is TRBV6-1, the J call TRBJ2-3; either TRBD1 or TRBD2 may fit D (5 bases each). Per the germline V gene, CDR1 is MNHNS and CDR2 is SASEGT. The CDR3 is made up of 15 amino acids. V lost 4 bases and J lost 4, with 15 bases in between. The chain's CDR3 is CASSGAGSTSDTQYF. The CDR3 DNA is TGTGCCAGCAGTGGAGCAGGGAGTACCTCAGATACGCAGTATTTT.

DNA for the CDR3: TGTGCCACCAAAGCTAGCGGGGTGATGAATGAGCAGTTCTTC. It codes for CATKASGVMNEQFF. This rearrangement joins TRBV15 to TRBJ2-1; the match to TRBD2 covers 9 bases. The V and J ends lost 7 bases and 7 bases, in that order; junction bases with no gene match: 8. CDR1 is LNHNV and CDR2 is YYDKDF in the germline V gene (reference sequence). The CDR3 runs to 14 residues.

V is TRBV29-1 and J is TRBJ1-2; D is perhaps TRBD1 (5 bases). V dropped 7 bases and J dropped 8 bases, with 14 bases sitting between them. In germline, CDR1 is SQVTM, CDR2 ANQGSEA. The CDR3 is 11 residues long. In DNA, the CDR3 is TGCAGCGGGATCAGGGAGGGCGGCTACACCTTC. It specifies CSGIREGGYTF.

The chain links TRBV10-3 to TRBJ2-1; possible D gene TRBD2, 5 bases. Germline CDR1 reads ENHRY; CDR2 reads SYGVKD. With 3 bases removed from V and 9 bases from J, the gap between germline ends came to 12 bases. CDR3 length: 13 residues. CDR3 residues: CAISDTRIVEQFF. In DNA form, the CDR3 reads TGTGCCATCAGTGATACTAGGATTGTTGAGCAGTTCTTC.

This rearrangement joins TRBV5-4 to TRBJ1-4; maybe TRBD1 (5 bases). Trimming cost V 2 bases and J 10 bases, with 12 bases left between them. In germline, CDR1 is SGHNT, CDR2 YYREEE (reference sequence). The CDR3 spans 13 residues. CDR3 in DNA: TGTGCCAGCAGCTTAGGTGTCGGGGGAAAACTGTTTTTT. It yields the protein CASSLGVGGKLFF.

The chain carries TRBV6-5 and TRBJ2-3, with D perhaps TRBD2 (6 bases). This CDR3 spans 14 amino acids. Trimming pared 7 bases from V and 6 bases from J, leaving 17 bases between. Germline V gives CDR1 MNHEY, CDR2 SVGAGI. This chain's CDR3 is CASTYSGSWDTQYF. The CDR3 nucleotides read TGTGCCAGCACCTACTCCGGGAGCTGGGATACGCAGTATTTT.

This clone occurred a few times. The chain joins TRBV15 to TRBJ2-3, with D possibly TRBD2 on 6 matching bases. Germline V gives CDR1 LNHNV, CDR2 YYDKDF (reference sequence). The CDR3 runs 16 residues. Trimming pared 0 bases from V and 4 bases from J, leaving 14 bases between. For the CDR3, the DNA is TGTGCCACCAGCAGAGATGGGGGAGGTAGCCCAGATACGCAGTATTTT. Protein: CATSRDGGGSPDTQYF. The full variable domain, in which reference TRBV15 and TRBJ2-3 provide the parts outside the CDR3, is DAMVIQNPRYQVTQFGKPVTLSCSQTLNHNVMYWYQQKSSQAPKLLFHYYDKDFNNEADTPDNFQSRRPNTSFCFLDIRSPGLGDTAMYLCATSRDGGGSPDTQYFGPGTRLTVL.

This sequence joins TRBV30 and TRBJ1-1; 8 bases map to TRBD1. This CDR3 has 13 residues. Germline trimming cut 2 bases from V and 8 bases from J; bases unmatched to any gene: 7. Germline CDR1 is GTSNPN and CDR2 is SVGIG (reference sequence). CDR3 DNA: TGTGCCTGGAGTCGACAGGGGAAAGAGGAAGCTTTCTTT. Its translation is CAWSRQGKEEAFF.